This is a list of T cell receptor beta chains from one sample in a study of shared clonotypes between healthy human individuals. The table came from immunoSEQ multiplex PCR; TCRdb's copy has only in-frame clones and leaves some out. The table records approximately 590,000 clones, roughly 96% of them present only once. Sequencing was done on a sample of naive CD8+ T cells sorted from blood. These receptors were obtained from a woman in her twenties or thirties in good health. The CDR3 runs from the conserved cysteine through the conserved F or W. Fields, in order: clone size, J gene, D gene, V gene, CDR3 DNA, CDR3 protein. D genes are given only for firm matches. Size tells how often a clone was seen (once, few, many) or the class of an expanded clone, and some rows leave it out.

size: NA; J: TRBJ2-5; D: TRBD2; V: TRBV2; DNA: TGTGCCAGCATAGGGGACTACTCCCTAGAGACCCAGTACTTC; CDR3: CASIGDYSLETQYF
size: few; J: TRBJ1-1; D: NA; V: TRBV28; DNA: TGTGCCAGCAGTTTCAGGGTAAACACTGAAGCTTTCTTT; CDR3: CASSFRVNTEAFF
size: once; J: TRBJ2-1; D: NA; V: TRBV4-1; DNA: TGCGCCAGCAGCCAACTAGCCAACGGGGAAAATGAGCAGTTCTTC; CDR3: CASSQLANGENEQFF
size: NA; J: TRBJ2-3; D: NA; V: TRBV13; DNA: TGTGCCAGTGGGGTAGGAGATACGCAGTATTTT; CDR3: CASGVGDTQYF
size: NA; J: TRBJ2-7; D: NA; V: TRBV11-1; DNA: TGTGCCAGCAGCTCCCCCAGGGGTTTAACCTACGAGCAGTACTTC; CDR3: CASSSPRGLTYEQYF
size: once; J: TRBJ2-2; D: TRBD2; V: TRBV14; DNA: TGTGCCAGCAGCCCACTAGCGGGAAGCACCGGGGAGCTGTTTTTT; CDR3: CASSPLAGSTGELFF
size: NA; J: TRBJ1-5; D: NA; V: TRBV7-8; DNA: TGTGCCAGCAGCTGGCCCCGGGACAAACCAGATAGCAATCAGCCCCAGCATTTT; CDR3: CASSWPRDKPDSNQPQHF
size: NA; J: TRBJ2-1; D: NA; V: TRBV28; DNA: TGTGCCAGCAGTTTTCCGGGACACAACAATGAGCAGTTCTTC; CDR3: CASSFPGHNNEQFF
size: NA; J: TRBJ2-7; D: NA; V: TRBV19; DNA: TGTGCCAGTAGTCATCGGACCAACTCCTACGAGCAGTACTTC; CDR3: CASSHRTNSYEQYF
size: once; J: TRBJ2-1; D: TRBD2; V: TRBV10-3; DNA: TGTGCCACCTCAGGACTAGCGGGAGCAGCTGAAGATGAGCAGTTCTTC; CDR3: CATSGLAGAAEDEQFF
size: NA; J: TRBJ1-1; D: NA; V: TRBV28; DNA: TGTGCCAGCAGTTTTCGGCCTTTCGGGTCCACTGAAGCTTTCTTT; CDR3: CASSFRPFGSTEAFF
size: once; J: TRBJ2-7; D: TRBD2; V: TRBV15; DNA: TGTGCCACCAGCAGTGGACTAGGATCCTACGAGCAGTACTTC; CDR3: CATSSGLGSYEQYF
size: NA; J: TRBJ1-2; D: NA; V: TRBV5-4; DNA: TGTGCCAGCAGCTCTGGAACTAACTATGGCTACACCTTC; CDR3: CASSSGTNYGYTF
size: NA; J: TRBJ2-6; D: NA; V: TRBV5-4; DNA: TGTGCCAGCAGCTTCTGGACGCTTACTGGGGCCAACGTCCTGACTTTC; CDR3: CASSFWTLTGANVLTF
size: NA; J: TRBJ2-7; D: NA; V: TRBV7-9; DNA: TGTGCCAGCAGCAAGGTAAACTACGAGCAGTACTTC; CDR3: CASSKVNYEQYF
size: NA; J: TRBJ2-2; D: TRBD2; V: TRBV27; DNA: TGTGCCAGCAGTTTACAGGCGGGAGTGGTCGGGGAGCTGTTTTTT; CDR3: CASSLQAGVVGELFF
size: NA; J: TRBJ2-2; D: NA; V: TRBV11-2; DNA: TGTGCCAGCAGCTACCCACTCCACGGACTCCCGGGTACCGGGGAGCTGTTTTTT; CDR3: CASSYPLHGLPGTGELFF
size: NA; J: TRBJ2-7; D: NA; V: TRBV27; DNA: TGTGCCAGCAGTTTCGGCCGCACCTACGAGCAGTACTTC; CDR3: CASSFGRTYEQYF
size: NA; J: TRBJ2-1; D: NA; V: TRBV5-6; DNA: TGTGCCAGCAGCTTGTTCACCCAGTGGAGTGAGCAGTTCTTC; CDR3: CASSLFTQWSEQFF
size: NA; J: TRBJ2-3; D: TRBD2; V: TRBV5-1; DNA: TGCGCCAGCAGCGCCGGACTAGCGGGAGTTACAGATACGCAGTATTTT; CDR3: CASSAGLAGVTDTQYF
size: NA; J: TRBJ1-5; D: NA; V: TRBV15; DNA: TGTGCCACCAGTCAGTCCCAGACGAAGGCACAGGAAGGGGATCAGCCCCAGCATTTT; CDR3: CATSQSQTKAQEGDQPQHF
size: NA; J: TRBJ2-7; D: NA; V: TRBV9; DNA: TGTGCCAGCAGCGTAGGTATTGGACTCTACGAGCAGTACTTC; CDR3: CASSVGIGLYEQYF
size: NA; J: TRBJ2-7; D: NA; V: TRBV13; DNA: TGTGCCAGCAGCTTAGTTGGTAGCGGCCACGAGCAGTACTTC; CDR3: CASSLVGSGHEQYF
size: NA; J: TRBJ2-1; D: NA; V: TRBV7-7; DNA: TGTGCCAGCAGCTCCAAAGAAGGAAATGAGCAGTTCTTC; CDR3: CASSSKEGNEQFF
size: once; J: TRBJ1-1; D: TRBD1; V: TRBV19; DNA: TGTGCCACTACATTATGGGACAGGGGGCTAAGAGGTGGCACTGAAGCTTTCTTT; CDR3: CATTLWDRGLRGGTEAFF
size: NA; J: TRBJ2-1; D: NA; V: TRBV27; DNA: TGTGCCAGCAGTTACAGTAGGGGGGATGAGCAGTTCTTC; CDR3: CASSYSRGDEQFF
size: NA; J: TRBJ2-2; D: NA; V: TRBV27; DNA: TGTGCCAGCAGTTACGAGGGGGGAGGGCCGACCGGGGAGCTGTTTTTT; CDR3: CASSYEGGGPTGELFF
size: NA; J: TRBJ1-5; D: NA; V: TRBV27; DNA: TGTGCCAGCAGTTTGAGTGGGAGGAGCAATCAGCCCCAGCATTTT; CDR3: CASSLSGRSNQPQHF
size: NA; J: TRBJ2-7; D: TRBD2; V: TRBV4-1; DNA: TGCGCCAGCAGCCAAGATTCTGTGTCTAGCGGGTACGAGCAGTACTTC; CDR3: CASSQDSVSSGYEQYF
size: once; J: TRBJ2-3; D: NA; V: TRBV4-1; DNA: TGCGCCAGCAGCCAAGCCTTTGATACGCAGTATTTT; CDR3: CASSQAFDTQYF
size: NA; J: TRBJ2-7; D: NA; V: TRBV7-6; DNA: TGTGCCAGCACCCTAGGGACGACCTACGAGCAGTACTTC; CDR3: CASTLGTTYEQYF
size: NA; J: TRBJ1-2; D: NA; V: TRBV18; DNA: TGTGCCAGCTCACCACCAGGGGCAGTAAAGACAGTCTATGGCTACACCTTC; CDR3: CASSPPGAVKTVYGYTF
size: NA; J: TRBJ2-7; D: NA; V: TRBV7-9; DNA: TGTGCCAGCAGCGCCAGGGACTCCTACGAGCAGTACTTC; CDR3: CASSARDSYEQYF
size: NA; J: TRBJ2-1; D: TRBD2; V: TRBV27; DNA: TGTGCCAGCAGTTTCGGGACTAGCGGGAGGGCTATGCTCTTC; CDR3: CASSFGTSGRAMLF
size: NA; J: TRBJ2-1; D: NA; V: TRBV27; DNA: TGTGCCAGCAGTTCGGCGGCTGAGCAGTTCTTC; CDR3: CASSSAAEQFF
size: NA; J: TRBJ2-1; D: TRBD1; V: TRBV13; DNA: TGTGCCAGCAGCTTAGGACAGGGGGTCGATGAGCAGTTCTTC; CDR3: CASSLGQGVDEQFF
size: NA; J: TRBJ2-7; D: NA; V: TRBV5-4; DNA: TGTGCCAGCAGCTTTAGTCACCGCAGCTCCTACGAGCAGTACTTC; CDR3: CASSFSHRSSYEQYF
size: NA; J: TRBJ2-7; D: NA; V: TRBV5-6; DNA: TGTGCCAGCAGCTTAGCGGGCCCGGCCTACGAGCAGTACTTC; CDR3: CASSLAGPAYEQYF
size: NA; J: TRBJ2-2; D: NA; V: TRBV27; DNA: TGTGCCAGCAGTTTCGGTTCATCCGGGGAGCTGTTTTTT; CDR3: CASSFGSSGELFF
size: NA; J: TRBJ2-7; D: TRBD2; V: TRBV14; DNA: TGTGCCAGCAGCCCAGAGGGGCTAGCGGGAGCCCGATCCTCCTACGAGCAGTACTTC; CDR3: CASSPEGLAGARSSYEQYF
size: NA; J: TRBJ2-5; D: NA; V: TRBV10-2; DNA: TGCGCCAGCAGTGAGGCGGGGATCCAAGAGACCCAGTACTTC; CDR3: CASSEAGIQETQYF
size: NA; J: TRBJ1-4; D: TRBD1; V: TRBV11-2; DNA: TGTGCCAGCAGCTTACGAGGGACAGGTAATGAAAAACTGTTTTTT; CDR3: CASSLRGTGNEKLFF
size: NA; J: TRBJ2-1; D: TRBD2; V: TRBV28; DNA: TGTGCCAGCAGTCTTCTGGCGGGAGGGCGAAATGAGCAGTTCTTC; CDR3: CASSLLAGGRNEQFF
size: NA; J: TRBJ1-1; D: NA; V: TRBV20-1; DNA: TGCAGTGCTAGAGTGACGACTGAAGCTTTCTTT; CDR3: CSARVTTEAFF
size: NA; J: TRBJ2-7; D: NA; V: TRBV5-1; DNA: TGCGCCAGCAGCTTAATGGGCCTCTTCTACGAGCAGTACTTC; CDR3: CASSLMGLFYEQYF
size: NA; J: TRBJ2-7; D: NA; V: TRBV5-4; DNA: TGTGCCAGCAGCTTGCGGGGAACTTACGAGCAGTACTTC; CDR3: CASSLRGTYEQYF
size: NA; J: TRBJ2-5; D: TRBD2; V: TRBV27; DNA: TGTGCCAGCAGCATCGCGGGACTAGCGGGAGGCGGAGAGACCCAGTACTTC; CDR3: CASSIAGLAGGGETQYF
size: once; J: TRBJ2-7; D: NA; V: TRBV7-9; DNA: TGTGCCAGCAGCCCACCCCCGGGATCCTACGAGCAGTACTTC; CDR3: CASSPPPGSYEQYF
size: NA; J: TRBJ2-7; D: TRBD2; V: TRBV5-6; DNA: TGTGCCAGCAGAGTAGCGGGAGGAGCCGAGCAGTACTTC; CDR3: CASRVAGGAEQYF
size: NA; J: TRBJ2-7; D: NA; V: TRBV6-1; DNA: TGTGCCAGCAGTGAAATATTGGCGGATCACGACTCCTACGAGCAGTACTTC; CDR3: CASSEILADHDSYEQYF
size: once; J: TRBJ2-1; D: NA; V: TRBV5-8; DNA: TGTGCCAGCAGCTTATTGGAAAATGAGCAGTTCTTC; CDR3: CASSLLENEQFF